This TCR beta chain was obtained from a study of regulatory T cells in long-lasting Graves disease. Regarding the study as a whole: Among the persistent patients, thousands of public clonotypes were shared, more than the 850 to 1,000 shared among new patients.

Trimming took 5 bases from V and 3 from J, leaving 15 bases between them. This CDR3 region has 15 residues. Per germline, CDR1 MNHEY and CDR2 SVGEGT. Library construction for TCR beta used iRepertoire HTBI primers and Arm-PCR of CDR3 regions. TCRdb itself ran the multiplex PCR reads through MiXCR, one entry per CDR3 protein. The repertoire holds approximately 390,000 distinct CDR3 sequences, with about 17% as singletons. As regards this clonotype: Its matching antigen is unknown.

Time point reported: newly diagnosed GD, antithyroid drugs for less than 3 months. PBMCs provided the RNA from which the TCR library was made. These same data were also listed under a study on T cells in Graves' hyperthyroidism and ophthalmopathy. From that paper: With the HTBI primer set, the TCR CDR3 went through a first round of RT-PCR. From stable hyperthyroidism, ophthalmopathy was set apart by a 13 V-J model.

The genes are TRBV6-2 or TRBV6-3 and TRBJ2-3; TRBD2 might be the D (5 bases). The sequencing used peripheral blood mononuclear cells (PBMCs), collected at new diagnosis, from a patient treated with antithyroid drugs. The origin of this receptor is a woman aged 18 to 35 with Graves disease. The CDR3 here is CASSAEGQRTDTQYF. The CDR3 region has the DNA TGTGCCAGCAGTGCTGAGGGCCAAAGAACAGATACGCAGTATTTT.